What follows are 26 T cell receptor beta chains derived from one specimen sequenced in a study of a mutant IDH1 vaccine in newly diagnosed glioma. Time point noted: week 11, during vaccination. The content of each vaccine dose was 300 ug of mutant IDH1 20-mer peptide, and topical imiquimod accompanied it. Profiling relied on immunoSEQ multiplex PCR, and the TCRdb table lists in-frame clones only, not all of them. There are approximately 61,000 clones in the sample; 80% occur only once, and approximately 6% lies in the top ten. What these receptors recognize is not known. Material: PBMCs, obtained from a glioma patient whose treatment included an IDH1 peptide vaccine. Every receptor here comes from a man aged 45 to 65 with glioma.

The J gene is TRBJ1-2, the V gene TRBV6-5, with D unresolved. This CDR3 comprises 13 residues. V lost 2 bases and J 5 bases, leaving 9 bases between the germline ends. The germline gives CDR1 MNHEY, CDR2 SVGAGI. This CDR3 is CASSYGRGYGYTF. The CDR3 nucleotides are TGTGCCAGCAGTTACGGCAGAGGATATGGCTACACCTTC.

The genes are TRBV29-1 and TRBJ1-2; 7 bases are a match to TRBD1. The CDR3 consists of 13 residues. V was clipped by 4 bases and J by 3 bases; unmatched bases: 5. In germline, CDR1 is SQVTM, CDR2 ANQGSEA. CDR3 in amino acids: CSVGAGGDYGYTF. The CDR3 nucleotides read TGCAGCGTTGGGGCAGGGGGTGACTATGGCTACACCTTC.

V and J are TRBV11-3 and TRBJ1-1; no reliable D call. This CDR3 spans 13 amino acids. With 3 bases removed from V and 1 base from J, the gap between germline ends came to 6 bases. Germline CDR1 reads SGHNT; CDR2 reads YENEEA. For the CDR3, the DNA is TGTGCCAGCAGCTTCGGCACGAACACTGAAGCTTTCTTT. Translating gives CASSFGTNTEAFF.

V usage is TRBV2 and J usage is TRBJ2-3; D call uncertain. V dropped 2 bases and J dropped 4 bases, with 1 base sitting between them. The length of the CDR3 is 11 residues. Germline V CDR1 and CDR2: SNHLY, FYNNEI. CDR3 region: CASSESDTQYF. The CDR3 region has the DNA TGTGCCAGCAGTGAATCAGATACGCAGTATTTT. Drawing the rest from reference TRBV2 and TRBJ2-3, the complete variable domain is EPEVTQTPSHQVTQMGQEVILRCVPISNHLYFYWYRQILGQKVEFLVSFYNNEISEKSEIFDDQFSVERPDGSNFTLKIRSTKLEDSAMYFCASSESDTQYFGPGTRLTVL.

V gene TRBV11-1 combines with J gene TRBJ2-3, with 8 bases fitting TRBD2. The germline CDR1 and CDR2 sequences are SGHAT and FQDESV (reference sequence). V shed 5 bases, J shed 2 bases, and the junction held 6 bases outside the gene matches. CDR3 length: 15 residues. This CDR3 is CASSRLALYTDTQYF. CDR3 sequence (DNA): TGTGCCAGCAGCCGACTAGCGCTTTACACAGATACGCAGTATTTT.

In its sample, this clone was seen once. V usage is TRBV6-1 and J usage is TRBJ2-7; 7 bases fit TRBD2. The CDR3 has 14 amino acids. V was pared by 1 base and J by 5 bases, with 5 bases of the junction left unmatched. Germline-derived CDR1 and CDR2 are MNHNS and SASEGT. CDR3 nucleotides: TGTGCCAGCAGTGAAGTTGGAGGGAGGGACGAGCAGTACTTC. Protein: CASSEVGGRDEQYF.

The V and J genes are TRBV11-1 and TRBJ2-7; 14 bases line up with TRBD2. This CDR3 is built from 16 residues. In germline, CDR1 is SGHAT, CDR2 FQDESV (reference sequence). V shed 5 bases, J shed 3 bases, and the junction held 6 bases outside the gene matches. CDR3 sequence (DNA): TGTGCCAGCAGCCCCGGGACTAGCGGGGGAGGCTACGAGCAGTACTTC. This gives the protein CASSPGTSGGGYEQYF. The variable domain in full, completed from reference TRBV11-1 and TRBJ2-7, reads EAEVAQSPRYKITEKSQAVAFWCDPISGHATLYWYRQILGQGPELLVQFQDESVVDDSQLPKDRFSAERLKGVDSTLKIQPAELGDSAMYLCASSPGTSGGGYEQYFGPGTRLTVT.

This chain joins TRBV7-2 and TRBJ2-1, with a weak D call TRBD2 (5 bases). The CDR3 extends over 13 amino acids. The germline V gene has CDR1 SGHTA and CDR2 FQGNSA. V was clipped by 6 bases and J by 9 bases, with 15 bases between them. The CDR3, as DNA: TGTGCCAGCAGGCATACCGGGAAAACTGAGCAGTTCTTC. Its translation is CASRHTGKTEQFF.

The rearrangement uses TRBV5-4 and TRBJ2-1; the match to TRBD2 covers 10 bases. Germline CDR1 is SGHNT and CDR2 is YYREEE (reference sequence). After removal of 4 bases from V and 1 base from J, the junction contained 14 bases not matched to a gene. CDR3 size: 19 residues. Here the CDR3 DNA reads TGTGCCAGCAGCCCTGGGGCTCTAGCGGGGGTCCTTTCCTACAATGAGCAGTTCTTC. This gives the protein CASSPGALAGVLSYNEQFF.

V is TRBV14 and J is TRBJ2-7, with TRBD1 as a possible D gene (5 bases). Germline values: CDR1 SGHDN, CDR2 FVKESK. V was trimmed by 4 bases and J by 3 bases, leaving 13 bases between them. The CDR3 has 14 amino acids. The CDR3 spells CASSPPGLVYEQYF. The CDR3 DNA is TGTGCCAGCAGCCCACCAGGGTTGGTCTACGAGCAGTACTTC. The full variable domain, completed using reference TRBV14 and TRBJ2-7, is EAGVTQFPSHSVIEKGQTVTLRCDPISGHDNLYWYRRVMGKEIKFLLHFVKESKQDESGMPNNRFLAERTGGTYSTLKVQPAELEDSGVYFCASSPPGLVYEQYFGPGTRLTVT.

V and J are TRBV5-1 and TRBJ1-6; D possibly corresponds to TRBD1 (6 bases). The V and J ends lost 0 bases and 8 bases respectively, with 9 bases between them. The length of the CDR3 is 14 residues. Germline CDR1 is SGHRS and CDR2 is YFSETQ. This CDR3 is CASSLGGADSPLHF. The CDR3 DNA reads as TGCGCCAGCAGCTTGGGGGGGGCGGATTCACCCCTCCACTTT. The variable domain in full, with the rest retrieved from reference TRBV5-1 and TRBJ1-6, is KAGVTQTPRYLIKTRGQQVTLSCSPISGHRSVSWYQQTPGQGLQFLFEYFSETQRNKGNFPGRFSGRQFSNSRSEMNVSTLELGDSALYLCASSLGGADSPLHFGNGTRLTVT.

This chain joins TRBV7-2 and TRBJ1-6; no clear D gene. This CDR3 spans 13 amino acids. V was pared by 2 bases and J by 10 bases, with 9 bases between. Germline V lookup: CDR1 SGHTA, CDR2 FQGNSA. The CDR3 sequence is CASSLFGVSPLHF. The CDR3 DNA reads as TGTGCCAGCAGCTTATTTGGCGTCTCACCCCTCCACTTT.

The chain links TRBV7-9 to TRBJ2-7, with 12 bases aligning to TRBD2. J was trimmed by 7 bases and V by 3 bases; bases with no gene match: 7. From germline, CDR1 is SEHNR and CDR2 FQNEAQ (reference sequence). The CDR3 extends over 15 amino acids. The DNA of the CDR3 is TGTGCCAGCAGCTTTGGTAGACTAGCGGGAGCGGAGCAGTACTTC. Its protein product is CASSFGRLAGAEQYF.

This chain uses TRBV5-4 with TRBJ2-1, with 8 bases aligning to TRBD2. Trimming at V came to 5 bases and at J to 10 bases, leaving 17 bases not matched to a gene. This CDR3 contains 16 residues. Germline V CDR1 and CDR2: SGHNT, YYREEE (reference sequence). The CDR3 loop is CASSYVTAGAMREQFF. CDR3 in DNA: TGTGCCAGCAGTTATGTCACAGCGGGGGCCATGCGAGAGCAGTTCTTC. Looking up the rest from reference TRBV5-4 and TRBJ2-1 gives the full variable domain: ETGVTQSPTHLIKTRGQQVTLRCSSQSGHNTVSWYQQALGQGPQFIFQYYREEENGRGNFPPRFSGLQFPNYSSELNVNALELDDSALYLCASSYVTAGAMREQFFGPGTRLTVL.

V is TRBV29-1 and J is TRBJ2-1, with a tentative D call TRBD1 (5 bases). Trimming shortened V by 5 bases and J by 5 bases, and 16 bases separated the two germline ends. Per the germline V gene, CDR1 is SQVTM and CDR2 is ANQGSEA. The CDR3 sequence is 14 residues long. CDR3 sequence: CSVLGHHSNNEQFF. The CDR3 nucleotides read TGCAGCGTTCTAGGACACCATTCCAACAATGAGCAGTTCTTC.

The rearrangement uses TRBV19 and TRBJ2-7, with TRBD2 as a possible D gene (5 bases). The CDR3 totals 13 residues. The ends were cut back, 6 bases at V and 3 bases at J, with 12 bases in the middle. From germline, CDR1 is LNHDA and CDR2 SQIVND (reference sequence). This CDR3 reads CASSLSGYYEQYF. DNA for the CDR3: TGTGCCAGTAGCCTTTCGGGGTACTACGAGCAGTACTTC. The full variable domain, completed using reference TRBV19 and TRBJ2-7, is DGGITQSPKYLFRKEGQNVTLSCEQNLNHDAMYWYRQDPGQGLRLIYYSQIVNDFQKGDIAEGYSVSREKKESFPLTVTSAQKNPTAFYLCASSLSGYYEQYFGPGTRLTVT.

This clone was found a few times. The chain employs TRBV29-1 and TRBJ2-7; a weak D match, TRBD2 (6 bases). CDR1 and CDR2 (germline): SQVTM, ANQGSEA. This CDR3 comprises 11 residues. Trimming left V 4 bases short and J 2 bases short, with 6 bases between. The CDR3 here is CSVGEAYEQYF. CDR3 DNA sequence: TGCAGCGTTGGGGAGGCCTACGAGCAGTACTTC.

The rearrangement links TRBV5-4 to TRBJ2-7, with a weak D call TRBD2 (6 bases). This CDR3 is 12 amino acids long. V was trimmed by 3 bases and J by 6 bases, leaving 10 bases between them. CDR1 and CDR2 from the germline V gene are SGHNT and YYREEE (reference sequence). The CDR3 region is CASSSTGVEQYF. CDR3 in DNA: TGTGCCAGCAGCTCAACGGGGGTCGAGCAGTACTTC.

This rearrangement joins TRBV4-1 to TRBJ1-1; 10 bases are shared with TRBD1. The germline V gene encodes CDR1 MGHRA and CDR2 YSYEKL. The CDR3 sequence is 20 residues long. J lost 4 bases, V lost 3 bases, and 20 bases had no gene match. The CDR3 loop reads CASSHIQRRGGDRGGTEAFF. The CDR3 nucleotides are TGCGCCAGCAGCCACATACAACGCCGAGGGGGGGACAGGGGCGGCACTGAAGCTTTCTTT.

The CDR3 nucleotides read TGTGCCAGCAGCGTTGCAGAAAGTCAGCCCCAGCATTTT. It encodes CASSVAESQPQHF. This chain uses TRBV9 with TRBJ1-5; no clear D gene. Between the trimmed V and J ends, which lost 2 bases and 6 bases, there was a span of 9 bases. Germline-derived CDR1 and CDR2 are SGDLS and YYNGEE. The CDR3 covers 13 residues.

Of note for this clone: At the DNA level, this CDR3 is encoded by other sequences in the same sample as well. The chain joins TRBV6-1 to TRBJ1-5, with 9 bases fitting TRBD1. After removal of 3 bases from V and 7 bases from J, the junction contained 13 bases not matched to a gene. Germline V gene sequence: CDR1 MNHNS, CDR2 SASEGT. The CDR3 has 17 amino acids. In nucleotides, the CDR3 is TGTGCCAGCAGTGAGGAATTGGGACAGGGACGGTTACAGCCCCAGCATTTT. Amino acid sequence: CASSEELGQGRLQPQHF.

The count of this clone is one. The V gene is TRBV19, the J gene TRBJ2-1, with a possible D match to TRBD1 (6 bases). Trimming took 6 bases from V and 5 from J, leaving 17 bases between them. This CDR3 is 15 amino acids long. The germline gives CDR1 LNHDA, CDR2 SQIVND (reference sequence). CDR3 in amino acids: CASSNGGGGNNEQFF. The DNA of the CDR3 is TGTGCCAGTAGCAACGGTGGGGGCGGAAACAATGAGCAGTTCTTC.

The V and J genes are TRBV5-6 and TRBJ1-2; perhaps TRBD1 as D (5 bases). The germline gives CDR1 SGHDT, CDR2 YYEEEE. Trimming took off 3 bases at V and 8 bases at J, with 14 bases between the two ends. This CDR3 region has 13 residues. The CDR3 protein is CASSSKVGRGYTF. CDR3 sequence (DNA): TGTGCCAGCAGCTCAAAGGTGGGGCGAGGCTACACCTTC.

This clone was counted between two and nine times. The CDR3 reads CASSLNRVEAFF. CDR3 DNA: TGCGCCAGCAGCCTCAACAGGGTTGAAGCTTTCTTT. The rearrangement joins TRBV5-1 to TRBJ1-1; TRBD1 might be the D (6 bases). This CDR3 is built from 12 residues. Germline CDR1 and CDR2: SGHRS and YFSETQ. With 4 bases removed from V and 7 bases from J, the gap between germline ends came to 11 bases.

V is TRBV19 and J is TRBJ1-5, with D maybe TRBD1 (5 bases). Trimming removed 0 bases at V and 6 bases at J, with 18 bases between. The CDR3 contains 17 residues. Germline CDR1 is LNHDA and CDR2 is SQIVND (reference sequence). The CDR3 DNA reads as TGTGCCAGTAGTATAGATCTAACAGGCGGAGAGAGTCAGCCCCAGCATTTT. Its translation is CASSIDLTGGESQPQHF.

CDR3 sequence (DNA): TGTGCCAGCAGCTTATCCGGGACTAGCGGGAGTTCCTACGAGCAGTACTTC. This translates into CASSLSGTSGSSYEQYF. The chain couples TRBV7-2 to TRBJ2-7; TRBD2 agrees at 14 bases. The CDR3 spans 17 residues. J lost 1 base, V lost 2 bases, and 4 bases had no gene match. The germline gives CDR1 SGHTA, CDR2 FQGNSA. Supplemented by reference TRBV7-2 and TRBJ2-7, the full variable domain reads GAGVSQSPSNKVTEKGKDVELRCDPISGHTALYWYRQSLGQGLEFLIYFQGNSAPDKSGLPSDRFSAERTGGSVSTLTIQRTQQEDSAVYLCASSLSGTSGSSYEQYFGPGTRLTVT.